This T cell receptor beta chain comes out of a study of cytomegalovirus exposure and HLA in healthy donors. Germline V gene data show CDR1 as SNHLY and CDR2 as FYNNEI. This CDR3 contains 14 residues. The J segment lost 7 bases and the V segment lost 6 bases, leaving 8 bases of the junction unmatched. PCR used 60 Vbeta primers and 13 Jbeta primers. Clones were read by immunoSEQ multiplex PCR, and TCRdb kept only the in-frame ones, dropping some. The sample shows some 120,000 clones, over 70% of them seen only once. Findings and limits, study-wide: The study recorded 150 to 200 TCR beta chains that were cytomegalovirus-associated.

Points on this clone: Its antigen is not known.

The source of this sequence is a woman aged 40-49 years in good health and CMV-seropositive. Sequences were obtained from PBMCs. The J gene is TRBJ1-4, the V gene TRBV2, with 7 bases that match TRBD1. The CDR3 loop is CASRNDRVGEKLFF. CDR3 in DNA: TGTGCCAGCAGGAACGACAGGGTGGGTGAAAAACTGTTTTTT.